The text below deals with one T cell receptor beta chain. Its specificity is not known. The entry originates in a study of a mutant IDH1 vaccine in newly diagnosed glioma. Study as a whole: Receipt of radiotherapy, temozolomide, or both preceded the study, and most received both. Broader study findings: It seemed that pseudoprogression was not linked to changes in the top peripheral T cell clonotypes. Vaccination elicited immune responses in roughly 93% of patients.

Time point: baseline, week 1 (first vaccination visit). As for treatment: pre-vaccination baseline after standard-of-care therapy. New IDH1-mutant, ATRX-lost WHO grade 3 or 4 astrocytomas occurred in donors. The table came from immunoSEQ multiplex PCR; TCRdb's copy has only in-frame clones and leaves some out. Among roughly 99,000 clones listed, around nine tenths were seen once. Germline CDR1 and CDR2: MNHEY and SMNVEV (reference sequence). The junction had 12 bases not matched to a gene; V was cut back by 6 bases and J by 4 bases. CDR3 length: 15 amino acids. The rearrangement uses TRBV27 and TRBJ2-7; TRBD1 agrees at 7 bases. The source of this sequence is a woman aged 50 to 60 with glioma. Here the sequenced sample was PBMCs, taken from a glioma patient treated with radiotherapy, temozolomide or both. CDR3 in DNA: TGTGCCAGCAGCTCGACAGGGTCGTTGGCTTACGAGCAGTACTTC. Translation gives CASSSTGSLAYEQYF.